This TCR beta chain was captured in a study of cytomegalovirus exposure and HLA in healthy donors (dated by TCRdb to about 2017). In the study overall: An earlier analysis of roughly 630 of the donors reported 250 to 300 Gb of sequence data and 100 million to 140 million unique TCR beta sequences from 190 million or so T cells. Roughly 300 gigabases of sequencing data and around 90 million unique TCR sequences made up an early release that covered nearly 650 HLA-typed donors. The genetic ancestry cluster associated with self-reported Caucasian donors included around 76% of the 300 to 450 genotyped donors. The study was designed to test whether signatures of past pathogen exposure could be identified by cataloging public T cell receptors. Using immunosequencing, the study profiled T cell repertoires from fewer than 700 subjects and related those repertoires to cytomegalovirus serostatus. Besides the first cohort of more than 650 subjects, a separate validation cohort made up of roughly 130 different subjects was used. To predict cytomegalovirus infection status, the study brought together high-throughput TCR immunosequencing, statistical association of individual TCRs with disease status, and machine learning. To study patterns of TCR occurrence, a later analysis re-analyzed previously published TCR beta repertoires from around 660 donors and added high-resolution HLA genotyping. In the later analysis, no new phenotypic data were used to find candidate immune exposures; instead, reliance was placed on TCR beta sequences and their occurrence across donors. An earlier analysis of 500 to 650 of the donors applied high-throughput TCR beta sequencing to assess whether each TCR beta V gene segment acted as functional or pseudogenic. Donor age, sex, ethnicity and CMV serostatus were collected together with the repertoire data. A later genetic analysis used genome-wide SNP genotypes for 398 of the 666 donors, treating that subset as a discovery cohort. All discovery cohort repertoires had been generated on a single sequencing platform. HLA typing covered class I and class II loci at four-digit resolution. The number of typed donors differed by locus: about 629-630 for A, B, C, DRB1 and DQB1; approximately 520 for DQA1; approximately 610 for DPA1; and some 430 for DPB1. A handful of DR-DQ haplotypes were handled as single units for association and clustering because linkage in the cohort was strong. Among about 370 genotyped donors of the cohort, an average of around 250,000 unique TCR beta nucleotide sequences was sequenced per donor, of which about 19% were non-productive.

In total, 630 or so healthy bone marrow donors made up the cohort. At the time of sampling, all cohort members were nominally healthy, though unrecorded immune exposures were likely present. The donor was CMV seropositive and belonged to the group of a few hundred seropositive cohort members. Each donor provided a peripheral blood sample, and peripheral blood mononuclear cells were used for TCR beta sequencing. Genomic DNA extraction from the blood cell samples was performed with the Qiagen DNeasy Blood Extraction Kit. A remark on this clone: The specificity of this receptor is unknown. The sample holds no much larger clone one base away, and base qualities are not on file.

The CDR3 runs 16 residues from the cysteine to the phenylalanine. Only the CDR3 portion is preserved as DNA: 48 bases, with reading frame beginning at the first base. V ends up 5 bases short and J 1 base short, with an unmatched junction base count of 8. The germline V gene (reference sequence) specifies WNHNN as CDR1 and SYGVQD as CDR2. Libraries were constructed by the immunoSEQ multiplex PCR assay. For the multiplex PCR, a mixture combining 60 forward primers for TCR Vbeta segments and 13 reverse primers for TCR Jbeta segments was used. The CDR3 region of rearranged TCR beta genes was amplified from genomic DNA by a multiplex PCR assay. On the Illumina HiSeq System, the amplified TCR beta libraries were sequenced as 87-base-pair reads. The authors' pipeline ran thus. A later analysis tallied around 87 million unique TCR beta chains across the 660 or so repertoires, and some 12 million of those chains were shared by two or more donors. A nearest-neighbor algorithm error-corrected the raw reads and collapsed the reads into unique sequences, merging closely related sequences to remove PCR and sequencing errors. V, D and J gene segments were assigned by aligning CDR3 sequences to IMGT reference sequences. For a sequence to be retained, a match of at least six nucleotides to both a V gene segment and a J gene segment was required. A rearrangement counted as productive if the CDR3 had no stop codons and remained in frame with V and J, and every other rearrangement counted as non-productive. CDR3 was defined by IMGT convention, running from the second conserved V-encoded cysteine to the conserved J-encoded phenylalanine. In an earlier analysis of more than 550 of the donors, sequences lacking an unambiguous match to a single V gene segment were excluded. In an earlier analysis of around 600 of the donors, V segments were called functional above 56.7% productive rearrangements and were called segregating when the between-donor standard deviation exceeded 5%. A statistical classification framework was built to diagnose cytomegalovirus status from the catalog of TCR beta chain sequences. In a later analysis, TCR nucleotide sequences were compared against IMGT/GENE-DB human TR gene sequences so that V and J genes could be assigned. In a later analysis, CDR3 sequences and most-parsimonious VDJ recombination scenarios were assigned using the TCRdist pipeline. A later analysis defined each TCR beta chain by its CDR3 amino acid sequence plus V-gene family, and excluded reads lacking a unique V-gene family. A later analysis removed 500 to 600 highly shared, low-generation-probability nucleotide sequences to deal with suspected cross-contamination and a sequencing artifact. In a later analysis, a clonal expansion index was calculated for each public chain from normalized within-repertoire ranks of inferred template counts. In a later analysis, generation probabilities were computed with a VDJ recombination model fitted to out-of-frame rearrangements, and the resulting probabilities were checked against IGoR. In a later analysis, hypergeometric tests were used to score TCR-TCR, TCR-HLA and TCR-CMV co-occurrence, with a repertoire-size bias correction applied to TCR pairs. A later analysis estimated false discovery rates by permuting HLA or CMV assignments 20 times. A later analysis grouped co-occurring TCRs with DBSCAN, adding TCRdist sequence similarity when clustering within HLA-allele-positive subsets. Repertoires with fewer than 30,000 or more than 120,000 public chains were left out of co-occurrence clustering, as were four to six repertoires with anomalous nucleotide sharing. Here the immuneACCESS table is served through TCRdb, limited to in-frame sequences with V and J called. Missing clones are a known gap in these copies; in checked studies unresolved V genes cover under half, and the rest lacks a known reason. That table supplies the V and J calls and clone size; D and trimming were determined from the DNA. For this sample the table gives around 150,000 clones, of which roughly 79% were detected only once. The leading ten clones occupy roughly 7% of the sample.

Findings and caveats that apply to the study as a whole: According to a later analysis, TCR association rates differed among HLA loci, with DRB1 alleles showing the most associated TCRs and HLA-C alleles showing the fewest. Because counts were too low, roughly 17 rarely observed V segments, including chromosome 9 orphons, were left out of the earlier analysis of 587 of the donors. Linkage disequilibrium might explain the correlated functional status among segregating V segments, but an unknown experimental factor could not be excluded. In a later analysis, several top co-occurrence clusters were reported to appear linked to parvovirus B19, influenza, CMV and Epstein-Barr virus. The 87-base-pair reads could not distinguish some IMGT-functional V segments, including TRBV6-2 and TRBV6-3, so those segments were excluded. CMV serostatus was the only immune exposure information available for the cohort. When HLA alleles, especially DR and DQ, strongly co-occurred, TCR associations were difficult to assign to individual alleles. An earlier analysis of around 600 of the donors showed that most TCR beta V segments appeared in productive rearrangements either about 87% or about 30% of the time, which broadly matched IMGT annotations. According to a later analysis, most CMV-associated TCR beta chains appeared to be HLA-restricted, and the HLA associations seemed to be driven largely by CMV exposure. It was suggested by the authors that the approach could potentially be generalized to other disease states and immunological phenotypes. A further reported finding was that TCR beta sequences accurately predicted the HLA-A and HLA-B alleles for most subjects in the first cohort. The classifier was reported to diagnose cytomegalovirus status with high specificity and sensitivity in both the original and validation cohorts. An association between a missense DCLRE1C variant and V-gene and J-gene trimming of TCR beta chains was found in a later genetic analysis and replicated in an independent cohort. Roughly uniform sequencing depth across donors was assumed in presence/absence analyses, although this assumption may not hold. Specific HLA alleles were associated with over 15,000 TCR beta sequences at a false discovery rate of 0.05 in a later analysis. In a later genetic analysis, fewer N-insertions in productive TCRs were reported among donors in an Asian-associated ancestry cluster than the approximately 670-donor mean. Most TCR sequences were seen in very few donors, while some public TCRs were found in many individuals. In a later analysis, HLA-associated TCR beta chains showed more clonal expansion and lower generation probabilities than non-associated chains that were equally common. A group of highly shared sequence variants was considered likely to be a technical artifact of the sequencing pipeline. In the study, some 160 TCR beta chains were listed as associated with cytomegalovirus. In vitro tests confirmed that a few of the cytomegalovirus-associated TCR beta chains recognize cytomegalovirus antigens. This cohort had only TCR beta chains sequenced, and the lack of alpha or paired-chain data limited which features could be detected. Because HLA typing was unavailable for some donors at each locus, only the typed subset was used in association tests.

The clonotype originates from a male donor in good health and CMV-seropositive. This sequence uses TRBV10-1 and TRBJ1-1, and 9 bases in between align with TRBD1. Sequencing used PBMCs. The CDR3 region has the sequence CASSRNRGPRNTEAFF. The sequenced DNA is TGCGCCAGCAGTCGTAACAGGGGGCCCAGGAACACTGAAGCTTTCTTT.